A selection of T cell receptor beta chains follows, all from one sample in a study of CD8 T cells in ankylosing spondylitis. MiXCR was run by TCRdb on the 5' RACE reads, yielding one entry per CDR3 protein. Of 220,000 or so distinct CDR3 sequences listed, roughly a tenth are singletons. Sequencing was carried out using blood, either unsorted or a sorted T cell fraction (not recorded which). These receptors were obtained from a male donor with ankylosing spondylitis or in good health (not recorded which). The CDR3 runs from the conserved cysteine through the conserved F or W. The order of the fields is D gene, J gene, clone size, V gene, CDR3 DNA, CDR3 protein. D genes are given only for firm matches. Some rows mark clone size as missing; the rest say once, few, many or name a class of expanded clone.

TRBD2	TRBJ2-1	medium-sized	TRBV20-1	TGCAGTGCTAGAACCGGACTAGCGGGGAACAATGAGCAGTTCTTC	CSARTGLAGNNEQFF
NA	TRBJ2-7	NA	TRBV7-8	TGTGCCAGCAGCCCAACGGGGCCGCACGCTCCGTACTTC	CASSPTGPHAPYF
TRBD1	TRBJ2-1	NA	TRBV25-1	TGTGCCAGCAGGGACCCGGGACAGTACAATGAGCAGTTCTTC	CASRDPGQYNEQFF
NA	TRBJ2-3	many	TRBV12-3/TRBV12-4	TGTGCCAGCAGTTTACTCCAAGGAGATACGCAGTATTTT	CASSLLQGDTQYF
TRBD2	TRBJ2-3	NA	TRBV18	TGTGCCAGCTCTCGCGGGACTAGCGGGGGAGTCGGGACAGATACGCAGTATTTT	CASSRGTSGGVGTDTQYF
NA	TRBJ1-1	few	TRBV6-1	TGTGCCAGCCATCCGGGACCGACCCGTGAAGCTTTCTTT	CASHPGPTREAFF
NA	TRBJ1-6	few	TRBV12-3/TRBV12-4	TGTGCCAGCAGGGCAGGGGTTTCACCCCTCCACTTT	CASRAGVSPLHF
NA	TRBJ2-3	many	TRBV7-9	TGTGCCAGCAGCAACTTGGGGGTCAACCGGGATACGCAGTATTTT	CASSNLGVNRDTQYF
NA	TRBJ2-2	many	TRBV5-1	TGCGCCAGCAGCTTGGAGGAGGTGGGCACCGGGGAGCTGTTTTTT	CASSLEEVGTGELFF
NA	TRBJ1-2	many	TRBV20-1	TGCAGTGCTAGCCGCACCTATGGCTACACCTTC	CSASRTYGYTF
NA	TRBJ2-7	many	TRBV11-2	TGTGCCAGCAGCTTCTCCACGGGACTCTACGAGCAGTACTTC	CASSFSTGLYEQYF
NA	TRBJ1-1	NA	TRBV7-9	TGTGCCAGCAGCAAGGTCTTGAACACTGAAGCTTTCTTT	CASSKVLNTEAFF
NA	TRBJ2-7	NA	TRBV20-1	TGCAGTGCTAGAGATGGTTCCGGTGGGAAGAAGTACTTC	CSARDGSGGKKYF
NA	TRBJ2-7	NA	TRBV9	TGTGCCAGCAGCGTCGGCCCGTCGGATAATTCCTACGAGCAGTACTTC	CASSVGPSDNSYEQYF
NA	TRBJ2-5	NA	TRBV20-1	TGCAGTGCTAGAGATTCGGGCACGCGGCCGATCCTCCAAGAGACCCAGTACTTC	CSARDSGTRPILQETQYF
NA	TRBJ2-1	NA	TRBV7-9	TGTGCCAGCAGCTTAGGGCTTTTGCAGTTCTTC	CASSLGLLQFF
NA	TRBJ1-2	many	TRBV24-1	TGTGCCACCAGTGATTTGGGAAAGGGTAACTATGGCTACACCTTC	CATSDLGKGNYGYTF
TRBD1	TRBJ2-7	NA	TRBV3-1	TGTGCCAGCAGCCAGGCGACAGGGGACTACGAGCAGTACTTC	CASSQATGDYEQYF
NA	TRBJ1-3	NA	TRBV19	TGTGCCAGTAAGCCAGGAGGGCACACCATATATTTT	CASKPGGHTIYF
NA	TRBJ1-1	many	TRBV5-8	TGTGCCAGCAGCTTGTTTGGACAGCTAATGAGGGCTTTCTTT	CASSLFGQLMRAFF
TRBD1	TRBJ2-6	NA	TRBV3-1	TGTGCCAGCAGCCAAGGACAGGGGCGCTCTGGGGCCAACGTCCTGACTTTC	CASSQGQGRSGANVLTF
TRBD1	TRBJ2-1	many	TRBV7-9	TGTGCCAGCAGCTTTCGTCCGACAGGGGATCGTGATGAGCAGTTCTTC	CASSFRPTGDRDEQFF
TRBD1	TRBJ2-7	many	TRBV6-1	TGTGCCAGCAGGCGGCCGGGACAGGGATTCCGTCAGTACGAGCAGTACTTC	CASRRPGQGFRQYEQYF
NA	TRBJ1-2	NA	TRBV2	TGTGCCAGCAGTGAACAATGGTCTAACTATGGCTACACCTTC	CASSEQWSNYGYTF
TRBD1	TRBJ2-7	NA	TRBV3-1	TGTGCCAGCAGCCAAGGCAGGGGGTCCGGGTACTTC	CASSQGRGSGYF
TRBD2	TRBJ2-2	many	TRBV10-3	TGTGCCACGGGACTAGCGGGGGCCAAAGGCGGGGAGCTGTTTTTT	CATGLAGAKGGELFF
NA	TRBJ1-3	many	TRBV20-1	TGCAGTGCTAGAAACCCCGGAAACACCATATATTTT	CSARNPGNTIYF
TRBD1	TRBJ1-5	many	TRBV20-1	TGCAGTGCCAGACAGGGGGCGGAAAGAAGCAATCAGCCCCAGCATTTT	CSARQGAERSNQPQHF
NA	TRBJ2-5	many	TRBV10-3	TGTGCCATCGGCACTGGCGAGACCCAGTACTTC	CAIGTGETQYF
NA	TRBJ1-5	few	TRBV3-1	TGTGCCAGCAGCCAAGGAAGGGGGGATCAGCCCCAGCATTTT	CASSQGRGDQPQHF
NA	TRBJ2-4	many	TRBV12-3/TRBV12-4	TGTGCCAGCAGTTTTCTCGCCGGCCCCAAAAACATTCAGTACTTC	CASSFLAGPKNIQYF
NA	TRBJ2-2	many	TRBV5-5	TGTGCCAGCAGCTTGAGGACTCCGAACACCGGGGAGCTGTTTTTT	CASSLRTPNTGELFF
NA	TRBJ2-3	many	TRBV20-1	TGCAGTGCTAGAGATCAGGGCAGGGTAGCAGATACGCAGTATTTT	CSARDQGRVADTQYF